This T cell receptor beta chain originates from a study of tumor-infiltrating lymphocytes in primary liver carcinoma. Looking at the study overall: The tumors, T1-T3 N0M0 lesions, were roughly 4.2 to 11 cm across. Each of the samples returned roughly 3.65 to 7.5 million productive TCRbeta reads (a yield similar across tissue types).

The researchers produced TCR beta cDNA from around 0.5 ug total RNA with a constant-region primer. Construction of TCR beta libraries relied on three successive nested multiplex PCR rounds employing slightly modified ARM-PCR. For 10 cycles apiece, the opening two PCR rounds ran with TRBV1-TRBV30 forward primers and a C-beta reverse primer. A single record per CDR3 protein comes from TCRdb applying MiXCR to the multiplex PCR reads. Of about 320,000 distinct CDR3 sequences in the sample, about 60% were seen once. Germline DNA was extracted alongside blood RNA, which was obtained from unsorted whole blood. Before surgery, 3 to 5 milliliters of EDTA blood were taken. General study results and limits: Pairs comparing tumor with adjacent tissue or blood overlapped less than pairs drawn from tumor regions.

CDR3 length: 14 residues. Concerning this clonotype itself: Antigen specificity is unknown. A much larger clone lies a single base off, so this may be a read error.

This chain joins TRBV6-7 and TRBJ2-7; D gene uncertain. TRBV6-7 has ORF status, its function being uncertain. This TCR was recovered from a man in his forties or fifties with primary liver carcinoma and hepatitis B virus infection. The sample taken for sequencing was peripheral blood. DNA of the CDR3: TGTGGCAGCAGACGCGACGGGCCCCGATACGAGCAGTACTTC. Translated: CGSRRDGPRYEQYF.